The following is a T cell receptor beta chain sequence with its context. This clone's antigen is unknown. No base-level quality is on record; no much larger clone is a single base apart. The data originate from a study of T cell responses to AZD1222 COVID-19 vaccine (dated by TCRdb to the early 2020s). About the full investigation: TCR sequencing covered 230 to 250 trial participants: around 210 given two doses of AZD1222 and 26 given two doses of MenACWY control vaccine. Trial participants were enrolled by age into subgroups of 18-55, 56-69 and 70-plus years, and around 150, 28 and 57 TCR-sequenced participants, respectively, were included in these subgroups.

Inclusive of the bounding cysteine and phenylalanine, the CDR3 is 15 residues long. Only the CDR3 part of the read is kept: 45 bases, read in frame from the first base. Trimming removed 6 bases from V and 3 bases from J; the gene matches leave 5 bases unexplained. The CDR1 and CDR2 encoded by the germline V gene are KGHDR and SFDVKD. On the study overall, not on this receptor specifically: Participants were mostly white British, with more females than males. The authors suggested clonal diversity may have been underestimated. Spike-specific TCR breadth and depth rose significantly after two AZD1222 doses compared with day 0 and with MenACWY recipients. The whole spike protein was spanned by vaccine-associated CD4 TCRs, and dominant responses were seen in regions 160-218 and 743-854. Conclusions about previously exposed vaccinees are limited, since just five to seven AZD1222 recipients were seropositive for SARS-CoV-2 at baseline. In the small 56-69-year group, the increase in depth fell short of significance, most likely because of low power. Reportedly, almost half of the unique spike-specific TCRs recognized epitopes lying outside the regions that are mutated in the B.1.351 and B.1.1.7 variants. Because no samples from the day 14 peak response were available, repertoires could be characterized only after the peak T cell response.

This sample's time point label indicates: baseline before first vaccination. What this sample's treatment or condition label stands for: meningococcal conjugate vaccine given as trial control. Vaccinee samples were obtained from the UK trials COV001 and COV002, which included a single-blind randomized controlled phase 2/3 trial of AZD1222 (ChAdOx1 nCoV-19) in healthy adults. For TCRbeta chain sequencing, PBMC samples from trial participants were taken at day 0 and at day 28 after the second dose. The CDR3 regions of human TCRbeta chains were analyzed by immunosequencing. In the paper's pipeline: Repertoire TCRs were matched against a reference library of SARS-CoV-2-specific TCRs generated with the MIRA antigen-specificity platform. Breadth was defined as the fraction of unique TCRs that were SARS-CoV-2-associated. Depth was defined as the fraction of total T cells that were SARS-CoV-2-associated. Each spike-specific TCR was assigned to its reactive spike region and to a CD4 or CD8 class using the MIRA data. Log10-transformed breadth and depth values were compared by one-way ANOVA with Sidak's multiple comparisons tests. Sourced from immuneACCESS, this table was stored by TCRdb with only in-frame sequences that have V and J called. A share of the clones is absent; for the studies checked, an unresolved V gene accounts for under half, and the remainder has no known explanation. The DNA was the basis for D and trimming; V, J and clone size are from that table. In all, the sample holds around 110,000 clones, and approximately 83% of those were seen once. The ten largest clones add up to 3% to 4.5% of the sample.

The input for sequencing was peripheral blood, taken on day 0 of MenACWY control vaccination. This receptor was taken from an adult in good health. This chain joins TRBV24-1 to TRBJ2-3; 10 central bases correspond to TRBD1. The DNA reads TGTGCCACCAGTAAAAGGGACAGGGGTACAGATACGCAGTATTTT. Translated, this is CATSKRDRGTDTQYF.